The rows below give T cell receptor beta chains drawn from one sample of a study of technical replicates of blood from a handful of donors. TCRdb's table, derived via immunoSEQ multiplex PCR, lists solely in-frame clones and lacks some. This repertoire shows 45,000 to 65,000 clones, less than 95% found once; its top ten account for approximately 0.22%. The sample taken for sequencing was T cells isolated from PBMCs. These receptors were taken from a human donor in good health. Both conserved end residues are trimmed from each CDR3.

CDR3 length	V gene	J gene	CDR3 protein
11	TRBV10-1	TRBJ2-7	ASSRDRGYEQY
16	TRBV28	TRBJ2-3	ASSLTSGRALKQDTQY
13	TRBV9	TRBJ1-6	ASSVGTPGGSPLH
10	TRBV7-9	TRBJ1-1	ASRQDRGSAF
13	TRBV5-1	TRBJ2-1	ASSLSGSRDNEQF
12	TRBV28	TRBJ2-7	ASSVTSGSYEQY
13	TRBV6-5	TRBJ1-2	ASSLQGQAFYGYT
16	TRBV11-1	TRBJ2-2	ASSLAMGVRGGTGELF
11	TRBV10-3	TRBJ2-3	AINAGAEDTQY
11	TRBV28	TRBJ2-1	ASGAGVYNEQF
14	TRBV9	TRBJ1-3	ASSLGTFSSGNTIY
12	TRBV15	TRBJ1-1	ATSRDGANTEAF
11	TRBV29-1	TRBJ1-1	SASRGSDTEAF
14	TRBV10-3	TRBJ2-5	AISEWTGQVQETQY
13	TRBV11-3	TRBJ2-3	ASSLDQGYTDTQY
14	TRBV11-2	TRBJ1-4	ASSLVVGQVDEKLF
14	TRBV28	TRBJ2-7	ASSFGGLFRGGEQY
11	TRBV18	TRBJ2-1	ASSPGLDNEQF
15	TRBV5-1	TRBJ1-6	ASSLESSSSYNSPLH
12	TRBV5-1	TRBJ2-3	ASSPQKSSDTQY
15	TRBV19	TRBJ2-2	ASSIASAGVVTGELF
11	TRBV29-1	TRBJ1-1	SVEGTGGLLAF
11	TRBV7-9	TRBJ2-7	ASSLGAGNEQY
13	TRBV10-1	TRBJ2-1	ASSPTGEFRNEQF
12	TRBV18	TRBJ1-2	ASSTTGTGVGYT
14	TRBV11-2	TRBJ2-2	ASSLIRAGAGGELF
15	TRBV14	TRBJ2-1	ASSLPATSLSYNEQF
11	TRBV28	TRBJ2-7	ASTQGSPYEQY
12	TRBV5-1	TRBJ2-5	ASSLGQLGATQY
11	TRBV9	TRBJ1-2	ASSGDRGFGYT
12	TRBV5-1	TRBJ2-3	ASSLVSGTDTQY
13	TRBV9	TRBJ1-4	ASSPNRGSHEKLF